Listed below are T cell receptor beta chains from one sample, sequenced in a study of identical twins. TCRdb fed the 5' RACE reads into MiXCR, producing one record per CDR3 protein. The sample has 200,000 or so distinct CDR3 sequences; approximately 15% are singletons. The sample was also reused in another study, on T cells expressing NK-cell markers.

The sequencing sample was made of CD8+ T cells sorted from blood. Receptors originate from a woman aged 18-29 years in good health. The CDR3 runs from the conserved cysteine through the conserved F or W. D genes are given only for firm matches. The size entry is marked missing in some rows and otherwise reads once, few, many or a size class.

D gene	clone size	V gene	J gene	CDR3 protein	CDR3 DNA
TRBD2	NA	TRBV5-6	TRBJ2-1	CASSWLGLATDNEQFF	TGTGCCAGCAGCTGGCTGGGACTAGCGACCGACAATGAGCAGTTCTTC
NA	few	TRBV6-1	TRBJ1-1	CASSEEGWTEAFF	TGTGCCAGCAGTGAAGAGGGATGGACTGAAGCTTTCTTT
NA	NA	TRBV6-5	TRBJ2-4	CASSYDRDGGNIQYF	TGTGCCAGCAGTTACGATCGGGACGGGGGAAACATTCAGTACTTC
TRBD2	NA	TRBV2	TRBJ2-7	CASSATGLAVYEQYF	TGTGCCAGCAGCGCCACCGGACTAGCTGTCTACGAGCAGTACTTC
NA	NA	TRBV12-3/TRBV12-4	TRBJ2-1	CASSNGGGGGYEQFF	TGTGCCAGCAGCAATGGAGGAGGAGGGGGGTATGAGCAGTTCTTC
TRBD2	many	TRBV5-5	TRBJ2-5	CASSFELAAQETQYF	TGTGCCAGCAGCTTTGAACTAGCGGCCCAAGAGACCCAGTACTTC
NA	few	TRBV12-3/TRBV12-4	TRBJ2-7	CASSYDRAAEQYF	TGTGCCAGCAGTTACGACCGGGCTGCCGAGCAGTACTTC
TRBD2	NA	TRBV27	TRBJ2-3	CASSSIAGSTDTQYF	TGTGCCAGCAGTTCCATAGCGGGGAGCACAGATACGCAGTATTTT
NA	few	TRBV12-3/TRBV12-4	TRBJ2-3	CASQGDTQYF	TGTGCCAGTCAAGGCGATACGCAGTATTTT
NA	few	TRBV5-6	TRBJ1-2	CASSLGSLQNYTF	TGTGCCAGCAGCTTGGGGTCTTTGCAGAACTACACCTTC
TRBD2	NA	TRBV19	TRBJ2-7	CASSIVGGDLGYEQYF	TGTGCCAGTAGTATAGTTGGGGGGGATTTGGGATACGAGCAGTACTTC
TRBD1	NA	TRBV9	TRBJ2-6	CASTDSGGVSGANVLTF	TGTGCCAGCACGGACTCAGGGGGCGTCTCTGGGGCCAACGTCCTGACTTTC
NA	many	TRBV12-3/TRBV12-4	TRBJ2-3	CASSLNSPTDTQYF	TGTGCCAGCAGTTTAAACAGCCCCACAGATACGCAGTATTTT
NA	NA	TRBV3-1	TRBJ2-2	CASSQERDLERELFF	TGTGCCAGCAGCCAGGAAAGGGACTTGGAAAGGGAGCTGTTTTTT
TRBD1	NA	TRBV3-1	TRBJ2-7	CASSHRDRVREQYF	TGTGCCAGCAGTCACCGGGACAGGGTCCGCGAGCAGTACTTC
TRBD1	medium-sized	TRBV20-1	TRBJ1-1	CSARGTGDTEAFF	TGCAGTGCTAGAGGGACAGGGGACACTGAAGCTTTCTTT
NA	few	TRBV12-3/TRBV12-4	TRBJ1-1	CASSFSSGEWTEAFF	TGTGCCAGCAGTTTTTCGTCAGGGGAATGGACTGAAGCTTTCTTT
NA	NA	TRBV5-6	TRBJ1-2	CASRTGIFYGYTF	TGTGCCAGCAGAACAGGGATATTCTATGGCTACACCTTC
NA	few	TRBV7-9	TRBJ2-7	CASSSEAPYEQYF	TGTGCCAGCAGCTCGGAGGCACCTTACGAGCAGTACTTC
NA	few	TRBV3-1	TRBJ1-3	CASCAGTLGGNTIYF	TGTGCCAGCTGTGCCGGGACATTGGGTGGAAACACCATATATTTT
TRBD1	NA	TRBV12-3/TRBV12-4	TRBJ2-7	CASSYNGAGGYEQYF	TGTGCCAGCAGCTACAACGGAGCAGGGGGATACGAGCAGTACTTC
NA	many	TRBV25-1	TRBJ2-5	CASSEGDSGPETQYF	TGTGCCAGCAGTGAGGGGGACTCCGGGCCAGAGACCCAGTACTTC
NA	few	TRBV3-1	TRBJ2-7	CASSQDDGSRDEQYF	TGTGCCAGCAGCCAAGACGACGGGTCTCGCGACGAGCAGTACTTC
TRBD2	NA	TRBV9	TRBJ2-3	CASSVATGGDTQYF	TGTGCCAGCAGCGTAGCTACGGGGGGGGATACGCAGTATTTT
TRBD1	NA	TRBV7-9	TRBJ2-1	CASSLGGTVEQFF	TGTGCCAGCAGCTTAGGGGGGACAGTCGAGCAGTTCTTC
NA	many	TRBV7-9	TRBJ2-1	CASRYWQGRGDNEQFF	TGTGCCAGCAGATATTGGCAGGGCAGGGGTGACAATGAGCAGTTCTTC
NA	few	TRBV9	TRBJ2-1	CASSVGREQFF	TGTGCCAGCAGCGTAGGTCGTGAGCAGTTCTTC
NA	NA	TRBV11-2	TRBJ2-5	CASRRGGGAVEETQYF	TGTGCCAGCAGGCGTGGTGGGGGGGCCGTAGAAGAGACCCAGTACTTC
NA	few	TRBV11-2	TRBJ2-2	CASSLGTSGELFF	TGTGCCAGCAGCTTAGGAACCTCCGGGGAGCTGTTTTTT
TRBD2	few	TRBV9	TRBJ2-3	CASSVVSGGTDTQYF	TGTGCCAGCAGCGTAGTAAGCGGGGGCACAGATACGCAGTATTTT
NA	few	TRBV7-9	TRBJ2-7	CASSLPKAGKFHEQYF	TGTGCCAGCAGCCTACCCAAGGCAGGGAAATTCCACGAGCAGTACTTC
TRBD1	NA	TRBV4-3	TRBJ2-6	CASSPDRGPNVLTF	TGCGCCAGCAGCCCAGACAGGGGCCCCAACGTCCTGACTTTC
NA	NA	TRBV9	TRBJ1-1	CASSVAYAGNTEAFF	TGTGCCAGCAGCGTAGCGTACGCGGGGAACACTGAAGCTTTCTTT
NA	NA	TRBV9	TRBJ2-1	CASSVGGTYNEQFF	TGTGCCAGCAGTGTGGGCGGAACCTACAATGAGCAGTTCTTC
NA	few	TRBV25-1	TRBJ2-7	CASSDNVYEQYF	TGTGCCAGCAGTGATAACGTCTACGAGCAGTACTTC
NA	NA	TRBV2	TRBJ2-3	CASSEGRSERWSTDTQYF	TGTGCCAGCAGTGAGGGAAGATCTGAGCGGTGGAGCACAGATACGCAGTATTTT
NA	NA	TRBV5-1	TRBJ1-1	CASSGTVNMNTEAFF	TGCGCCAGCAGCGGGACGGTGAACATGAACACTGAAGCTTTCTTT
TRBD2	few	TRBV9	TRBJ2-1	CASSVDGGGVNEQFF	TGTGCCAGCAGCGTAGACGGCGGGGGGGTCAATGAGCAGTTCTTC
NA	NA	TRBV5-2	TRBJ2-4	CARSLGTGTKNIQYF	TGTGCCAGGAGCCTTGGGACAGGGACCAAAAACATTCAGTACTTC
NA	NA	TRBV13	TRBJ1-2	CASSYRTRDPGYTF	TGTGCCAGCAGCTACCGTACTAGGGATCCCGGCTACACCTTC
NA	NA	TRBV13	TRBJ1-2	CASSLGSRGYTF	TGTGCCAGCAGCTTAGGTTCCCGGGGCTACACCTTC
NA	few	TRBV21-1	TRBJ2-4	CASKVFSIQYF	TGTGCCAGCAAGGTGTTTAGCATTCAGTACTTC
NA	few	TRBV11-2	TRBJ1-1	CASSLVSGNTEAFF	TGTGCCAGCAGCTTAGTATCGGGGAACACTGAAGCTTTCTTT
NA	NA	TRBV6-1	TRBJ1-1	CASRVQQGGNTEAFF	TGTGCCAGCAGGGTCCAACAGGGAGGAAACACTGAAGCTTTCTTT
NA	few	TRBV20-1	TRBJ2-1	CSAKDYHQLNEQFF	TGCAGTGCCAAGGACTACCATCAGCTAAATGAGCAGTTCTTC
NA	few	TRBV13	TRBJ1-1	CASSSIDTGLNTEAFF	TGTGCCAGCAGCTCTATAGATACAGGGTTGAACACTGAAGCTTTCTTT
NA	few	TRBV9	TRBJ2-2	CASSVDGVMGNTGELFF	TGTGCCAGCAGCGTAGATGGCGTGATGGGGAACACCGGGGAGCTGTTTTTT
NA	NA	TRBV6-1	TRBJ2-2	CASGGGAETGELFF	TGTGCCAGCGGAGGGGGCGCCGAAACCGGGGAGCTGTTTTTT
TRBD1	NA	TRBV12-3/TRBV12-4	TRBJ1-1	CASSFTDRSTEAFF	TGTGCCAGCAGTTTCACGGACAGGAGCACTGAAGCTTTCTTT
TRBD1	few	TRBV7-9	TRBJ1-2	CASSPPGQAHYTF	TGTGCCAGCAGCCCCCCGGGACAGGCGCACTACACCTTC
NA	few	TRBV29-1	TRBJ2-3	CSVPRPPTDTQYF	TGCAGCGTCCCTAGACCTCCCACAGATACGCAGTATTTT
NA	NA	TRBV9	TRBJ2-5	CASSVGRVRETQYF	TGTGCCAGCAGCGTAGGCAGGGTAAGGGAGACCCAGTACTTC